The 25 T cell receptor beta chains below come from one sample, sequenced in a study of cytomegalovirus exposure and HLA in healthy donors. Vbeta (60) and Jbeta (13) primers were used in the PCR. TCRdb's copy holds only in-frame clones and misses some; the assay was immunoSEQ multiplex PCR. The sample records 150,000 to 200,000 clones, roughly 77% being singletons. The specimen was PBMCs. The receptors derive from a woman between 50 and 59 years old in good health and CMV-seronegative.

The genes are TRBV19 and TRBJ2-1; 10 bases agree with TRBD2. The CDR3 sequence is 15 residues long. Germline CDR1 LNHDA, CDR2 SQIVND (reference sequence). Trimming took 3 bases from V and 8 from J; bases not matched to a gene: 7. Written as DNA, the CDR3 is TGTGCCAGTAGTATTCAAGCGGGAGGGCGGCATGAGCAGTTCTTC. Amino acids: CASSIQAGGRHEQFF.

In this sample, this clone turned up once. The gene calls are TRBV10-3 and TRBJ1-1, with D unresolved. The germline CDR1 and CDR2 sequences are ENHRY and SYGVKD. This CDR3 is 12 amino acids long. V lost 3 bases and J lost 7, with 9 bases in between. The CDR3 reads CAISEVSSEAFF. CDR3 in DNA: TGTGCCATCAGTGAAGTTTCGAGTGAAGCTTTCTTT.

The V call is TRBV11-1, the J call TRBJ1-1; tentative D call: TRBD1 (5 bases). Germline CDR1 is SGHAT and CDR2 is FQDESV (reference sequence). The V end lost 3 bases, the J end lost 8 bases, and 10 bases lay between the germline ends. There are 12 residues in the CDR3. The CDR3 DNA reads TGTGCCAGCAGCTTGGGGCGAAAAGAAGCTTTCTTT. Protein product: CASSLGRKEAFF.

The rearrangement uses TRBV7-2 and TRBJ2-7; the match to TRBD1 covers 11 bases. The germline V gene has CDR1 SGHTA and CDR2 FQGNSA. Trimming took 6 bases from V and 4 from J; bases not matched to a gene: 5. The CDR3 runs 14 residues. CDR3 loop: CASREDRGPYEQYF. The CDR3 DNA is TGTGCCAGCAGAGAGGACAGGGGGCCGTACGAGCAGTACTTC.

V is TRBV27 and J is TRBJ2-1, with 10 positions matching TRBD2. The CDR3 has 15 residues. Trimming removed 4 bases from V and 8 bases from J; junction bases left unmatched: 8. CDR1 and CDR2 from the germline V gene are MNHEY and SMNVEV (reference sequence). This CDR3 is CASSWTLTSGDEQFF. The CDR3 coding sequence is TGTGCCAGCAGTTGGACCCTAACTAGCGGGGATGAGCAGTTCTTC.

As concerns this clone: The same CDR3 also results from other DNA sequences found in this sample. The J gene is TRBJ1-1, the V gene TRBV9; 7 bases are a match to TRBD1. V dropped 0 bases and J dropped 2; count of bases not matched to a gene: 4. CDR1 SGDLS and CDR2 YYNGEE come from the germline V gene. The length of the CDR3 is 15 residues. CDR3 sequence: CASSVVGGGNTEAFF. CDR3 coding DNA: TGTGCCAGCAGCGTAGTAGGGGGCGGTAACACTGAAGCTTTCTTT.

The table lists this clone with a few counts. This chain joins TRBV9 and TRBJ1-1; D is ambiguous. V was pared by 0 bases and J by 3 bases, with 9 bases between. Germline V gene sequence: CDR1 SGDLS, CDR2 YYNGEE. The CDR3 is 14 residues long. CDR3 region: CASSVDGRDTEAFF. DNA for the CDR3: TGTGCCAGCAGCGTAGACGGTCGGGACACTGAAGCTTTCTTT. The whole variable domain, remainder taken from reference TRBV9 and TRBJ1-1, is DSGVTQTPKHLITATGQRVTLRCSPRSGDLSVYWYQQSLDQGLQFLIQYYNGEERAKGNILERFSAQQFPDLHSELNLSSLELGDSALYFCASSVDGRDTEAFFGQGTRLTVV.

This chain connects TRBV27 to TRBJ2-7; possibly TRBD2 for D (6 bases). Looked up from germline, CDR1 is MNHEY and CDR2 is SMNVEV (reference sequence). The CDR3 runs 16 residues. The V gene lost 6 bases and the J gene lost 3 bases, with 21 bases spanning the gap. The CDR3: CASRLGVAANHYEQYF. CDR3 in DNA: TGTGCCAGCAGGTTAGGGGTAGCGGCGAATCACTACGAGCAGTACTTC.

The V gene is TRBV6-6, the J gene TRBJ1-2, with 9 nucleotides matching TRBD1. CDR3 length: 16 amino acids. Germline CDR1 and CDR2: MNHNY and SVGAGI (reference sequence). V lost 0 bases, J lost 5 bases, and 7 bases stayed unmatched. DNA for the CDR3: TGTGCCAGCAGTTACTCGAAAACAGGGGGCGCGTATGGCTACACCTTC. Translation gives CASSYSKTGGAYGYTF.

CDR3 nucleotide sequence: TGCGCCAGCAGCCAAGATCCGATCGGGGAGCCCCATGAGCAGTTCTTC. Amino acids: CASSQDPIGEPHEQFF. This rearrangement joins TRBV4-3 to TRBJ2-1; D might be TRBD2 (5 bases). Trimming removed 0 bases from V and 8 bases from J, with 17 bases in between. This CDR3 comprises 16 residues. Germline lookup yields CDR1 LGHNA and CDR2 YSLEER.

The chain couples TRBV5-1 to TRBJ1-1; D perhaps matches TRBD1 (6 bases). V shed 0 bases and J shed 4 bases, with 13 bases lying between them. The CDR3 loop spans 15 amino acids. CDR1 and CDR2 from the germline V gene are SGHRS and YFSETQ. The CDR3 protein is CASSLESGDGTEAFF. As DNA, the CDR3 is TGCGCCAGCAGCTTGGAGTCAGGGGATGGCACTGAAGCTTTCTTT. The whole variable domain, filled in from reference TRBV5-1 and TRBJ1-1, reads KAGVTQTPRYLIKTRGQQVTLSCSPISGHRSVSWYQQTPGQGLQFLFEYFSETQRNKGNFPGRFSGRQFSNSRSEMNVSTLELGDSALYLCASSLESGDGTEAFFGQGTRLTVV.

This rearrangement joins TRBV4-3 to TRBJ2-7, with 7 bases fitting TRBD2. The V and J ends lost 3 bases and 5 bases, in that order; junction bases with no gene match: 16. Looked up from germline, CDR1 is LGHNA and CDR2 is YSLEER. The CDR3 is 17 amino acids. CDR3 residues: CASSQGISSGVPHEQYF. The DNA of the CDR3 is TGCGCCAGCAGCCAGGGTATCTCTAGCGGTGTACCCCACGAGCAGTACTTC.

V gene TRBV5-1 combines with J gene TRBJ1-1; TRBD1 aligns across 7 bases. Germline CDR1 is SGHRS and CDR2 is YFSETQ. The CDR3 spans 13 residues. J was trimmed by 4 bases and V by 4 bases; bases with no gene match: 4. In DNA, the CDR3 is TGCGCCAGCAGCCCGACAGGGACCACTGAAGCTTTCTTT. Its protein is CASSPTGTTEAFF. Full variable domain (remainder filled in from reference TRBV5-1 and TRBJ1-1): KAGVTQTPRYLIKTRGQQVTLSCSPISGHRSVSWYQQTPGQGLQFLFEYFSETQRNKGNFPGRFSGRQFSNSRSEMNVSTLELGDSALYLCASSPTGTTEAFFGQGTRLTVV.

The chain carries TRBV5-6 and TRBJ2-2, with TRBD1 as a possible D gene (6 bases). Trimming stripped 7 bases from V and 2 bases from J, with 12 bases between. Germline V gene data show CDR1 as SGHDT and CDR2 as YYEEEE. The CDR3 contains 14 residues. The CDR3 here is CASQQGPNTGELFF. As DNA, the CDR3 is TGTGCCAGCCAACAGGGACCTAACACCGGGGAGCTGTTTTTT.

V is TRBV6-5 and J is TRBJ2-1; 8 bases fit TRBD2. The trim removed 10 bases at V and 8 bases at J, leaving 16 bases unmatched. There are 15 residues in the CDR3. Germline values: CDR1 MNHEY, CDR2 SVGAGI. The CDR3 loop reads CATRERGTRWDEQFF. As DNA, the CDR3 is TGTGCCACTCGGGAGCGGGGGACCCGATGGGATGAGCAGTTCTTC.

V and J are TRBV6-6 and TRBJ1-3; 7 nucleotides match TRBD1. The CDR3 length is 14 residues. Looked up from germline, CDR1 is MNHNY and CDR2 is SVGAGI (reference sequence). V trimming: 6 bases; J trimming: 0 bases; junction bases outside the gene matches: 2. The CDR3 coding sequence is TGTGCCAGCAGCCAGGGGGGCTCTGGAAACACCATATATTTT. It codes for CASSQGGSGNTIYF.

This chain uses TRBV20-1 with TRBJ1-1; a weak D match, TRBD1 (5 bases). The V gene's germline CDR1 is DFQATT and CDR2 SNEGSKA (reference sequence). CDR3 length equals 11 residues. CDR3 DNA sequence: TGCAAAGGGAGGGGGAACACTGAAGCTTTCTTT. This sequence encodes CKGRGNTEAFF.

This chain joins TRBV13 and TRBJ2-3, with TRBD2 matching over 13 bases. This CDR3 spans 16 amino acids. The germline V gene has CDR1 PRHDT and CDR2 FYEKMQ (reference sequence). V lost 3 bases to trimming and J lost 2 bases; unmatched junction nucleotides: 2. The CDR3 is CASSLGLAGPTDTQYF. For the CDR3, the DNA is TGTGCCAGCAGCTTGGGACTAGCGGGGCCCACAGATACGCAGTATTTT. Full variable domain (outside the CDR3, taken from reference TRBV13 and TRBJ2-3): AAGVIQSPRHLIKEKRETATLKCYPIPRHDTVYWYQQGPGQDPQFLISFYEKMQSDKGSIPDRFSAQQFSDYHSELNMSSLELGDSALYFCASSLGLAGPTDTQYFGPGTRLTVL.

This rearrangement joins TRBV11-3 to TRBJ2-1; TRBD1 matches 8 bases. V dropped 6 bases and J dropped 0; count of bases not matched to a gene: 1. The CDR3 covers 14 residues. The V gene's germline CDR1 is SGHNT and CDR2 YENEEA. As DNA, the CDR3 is TGTGCCAGCAGTACAGGGGGCTCCTACAATGAGCAGTTCTTC. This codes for CASSTGGSYNEQFF.

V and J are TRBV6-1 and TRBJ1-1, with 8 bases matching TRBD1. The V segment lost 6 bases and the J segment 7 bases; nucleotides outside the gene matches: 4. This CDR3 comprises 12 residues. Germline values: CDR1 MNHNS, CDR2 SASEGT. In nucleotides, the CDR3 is TGTGCCAGCAGGGTTACAGGGGGTGAAGCTTTCTTT. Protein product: CASRVTGGEAFF.

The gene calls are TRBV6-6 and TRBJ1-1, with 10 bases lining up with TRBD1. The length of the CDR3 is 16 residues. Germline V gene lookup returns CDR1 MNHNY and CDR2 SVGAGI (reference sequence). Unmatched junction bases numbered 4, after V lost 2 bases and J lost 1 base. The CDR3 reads CASSYGTGVWNTEAFF. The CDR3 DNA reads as TGTGCCAGCAGTTACGGGACAGGGGTGTGGAACACTGAAGCTTTCTTT.

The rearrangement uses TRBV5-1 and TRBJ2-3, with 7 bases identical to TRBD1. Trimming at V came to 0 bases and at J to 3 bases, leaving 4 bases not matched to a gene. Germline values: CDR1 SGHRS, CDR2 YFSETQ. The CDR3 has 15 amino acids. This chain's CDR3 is CASSLEGAKTDTQYF. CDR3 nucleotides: TGCGCCAGCAGCTTGGAGGGGGCTAAGACAGATACGCAGTATTTT. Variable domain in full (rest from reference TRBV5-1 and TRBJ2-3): KAGVTQTPRYLIKTRGQQVTLSCSPISGHRSVSWYQQTPGQGLQFLFEYFSETQRNKGNFPGRFSGRQFSNSRSEMNVSTLELGDSALYLCASSLEGAKTDTQYFGPGTRLTVL.

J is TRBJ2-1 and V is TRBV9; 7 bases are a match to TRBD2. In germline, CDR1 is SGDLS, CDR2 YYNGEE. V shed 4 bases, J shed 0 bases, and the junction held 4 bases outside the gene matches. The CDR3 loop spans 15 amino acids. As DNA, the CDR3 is TGTGCCAGCAGCCTTCGGGGGGACTCCTACAATGAGCAGTTCTTC. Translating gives CASSLRGDSYNEQFF.

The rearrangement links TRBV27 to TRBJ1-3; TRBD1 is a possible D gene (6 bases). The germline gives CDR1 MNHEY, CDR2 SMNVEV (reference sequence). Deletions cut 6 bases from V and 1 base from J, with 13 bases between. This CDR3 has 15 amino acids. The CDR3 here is CASSGTGYSGNTIYF. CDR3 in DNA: TGTGCCAGCAGCGGCACAGGGTATTCTGGAAACACCATATATTTT.

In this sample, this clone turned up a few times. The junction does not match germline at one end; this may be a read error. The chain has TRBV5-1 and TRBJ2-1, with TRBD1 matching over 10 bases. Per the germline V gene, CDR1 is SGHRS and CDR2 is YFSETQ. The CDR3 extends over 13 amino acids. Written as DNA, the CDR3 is TGCGCCAGCACCTTGACAGGGGGCGATGAGCAGTTCTTC. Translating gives CASTLTGGDEQFF.